Following are 10 T cell receptor beta chains from one sample sequenced in a study of cytomegalovirus exposure and HLA in healthy donors. Primers: 60 Vbeta forward and 13 Jbeta reverse. Sequencing was performed with immunoSEQ multiplex PCR; in TCRdb, only in-frame clones are kept and a portion is missing. The data contain over 150,000 clones, about four fifths of them seen just once; the ten biggest clones take up more than 0.35%. The sequenced sample was PBMCs. The receptors were sampled from a boy between 2 and 10 years old in good health and CMV-seronegative.

The chain combines TRBV11-2 with TRBJ1-1, with 12 positions matching TRBD1. This CDR3 contains 15 residues. CDR1 is SGHAT, CDR2 FQNNGV, per germline. Germline trimming cut 0 bases from V and 6 bases from J; bases unmatched to any gene: 2. The CDR3 spells CASSLEGTGGSEAFF. For the CDR3, the DNA is TGTGCCAGCAGCTTAGAGGGGACAGGGGGCTCTGAAGCTTTCTTT.

The V gene is TRBV5-1, the J gene TRBJ2-7; 16 bases align to TRBD2. The CDR3 has 22 amino acids. Trimming removed 4 bases from V and 0 bases from J; junction bases left unmatched: 19. Germline V lookup: CDR1 SGHRS, CDR2 YFSETQ. CDR3 sequence: CASSLTTRGLAGGPSPSYEQYF. CDR3 bases: TGCGCCAGCAGCCTTACGACTAGGGGACTAGCGGGAGGGCCCTCCCCCTCCTACGAGCAGTACTTC.

The chain recombines TRBV10-2 with TRBJ2-1; TRBD2 aligns across 10 bases. CDR1 is WSHSY and CDR2 is SAAADI in the germline V gene. There are 15 residues in the CDR3. Germline trimming cut 4 bases from V and 3 bases from J; bases unmatched to any gene: 3. The CDR3 sequence: CASSVSSGSYNEQFF. CDR3 nucleotide sequence: TGCGCCAGCAGTGTGTCTAGCGGGAGCTACAATGAGCAGTTCTTC.

The chain employs TRBV11-3 and TRBJ2-1; D uncertain. Trimming removed 0 bases from V and 0 bases from J, with 6 bases in between. CDR1 is SGHNT, CDR2 YENEEA, per germline. The CDR3 runs to 15 residues. The CDR3 DNA sequence: TGTGCCAGCAGCTTAGATAGGAGCTCCTACAATGAGCAGTTCTTC. This gives the protein CASSLDRSSYNEQFF.

The chain is built from TRBV2 and TRBJ1-1, with 7 bases lining up with TRBD1. This CDR3 has 13 residues. Germline CDR1 SNHLY, CDR2 FYNNEI. The ends lost 6 bases at V and 3 bases at J; junction bases unmatched: 4. Written as DNA, the CDR3 is TGTGCCAGCAGGGGACAGCCCGACACTGAAGCTTTCTTT. This gives the protein CASRGQPDTEAFF. The full variable domain, completed using reference TRBV2 and TRBJ1-1, is EPEVTQTPSHQVTQMGQEVILRCVPISNHLYFYWYRQILGQKVEFLVSFYNNEISEKSEIFDDQFSVERPDGSNFTLKIRSTKLEDSAMYFCASRGQPDTEAFFGQGTRLTVV.

The V gene is TRBV10-2, the J gene TRBJ2-3; possible D gene TRBD2, 5 bases. CDR1 and CDR2 from the germline V gene are WSHSY and SAAADI. The CDR3 length is 14 residues. Trimming stripped 9 bases from V and 6 bases from J, with 19 bases between. DNA of the CDR3: TGCGCCAGTCGGACTTCCCGCCTGGTGGATACGCAGTATTTT. Encoded protein: CASRTSRLVDTQYF.

This clone has a handful of counts. The chain uses TRBV30 and TRBJ2-7; maybe TRBD2 (5 bases). The V gene's germline CDR1 is GTSNPN and CDR2 SVGIG (reference sequence). Trimming shortened V by 3 bases and J by 3 bases, and 9 bases separated the two germline ends. The CDR3 is made up of 12 amino acids. The CDR3 protein is CAWRSAGYEQYF. DNA for the CDR3: TGTGCCTGGAGGAGTGCGGGCTACGAGCAGTACTTC. The complete variable domain, with remaining parts taken from reference TRBV30 and TRBJ2-7, reads SQTIHQWPATLVQPVGSPLSLECTVEGTSNPNLYWYRQAAGRGLQLLFYSVGIGQISSEVPQNLSASRPQDRQFILSSKKLLLSDSGFYLCAWRSAGYEQYFGPGTRLTVT.

The chain carries TRBV6-1 and TRBJ1-5; D is uncertain. Germline V lookup: CDR1 MNHNS, CDR2 SASEGT. The length of the CDR3 is 14 residues. V was cut by 8 bases and J by 0 bases, with 11 bases left in between. CDR3 in DNA: TGTGCCAGCGCGAGGGTTTATAGCAATCAGCCCCAGCATTTT. It specifies CASARVYSNQPQHF.

V usage is TRBV5-8 and J usage is TRBJ2-5; 7 bases are shared with TRBD2. V lost 4 bases to trimming and J lost 3 bases; unmatched junction nucleotides: 3. The CDR3 runs 13 residues. Per the germline V gene, CDR1 is SGHTS and CDR2 is YDEGEE. CDR3: CASSRTRKETQYF. DNA for the CDR3: TGTGCCAGCAGCCGGACTAGAAAAGAGACCCAGTACTTC.

The chain joins TRBV19 to TRBJ2-3; TRBD1 might be the D (6 bases). The germline V gene encodes CDR1 LNHDA and CDR2 SQIVND (reference sequence). This CDR3 contains 17 residues. Trimming took off 0 bases at V and 4 bases at J, with 17 bases between the two ends. The CDR3 DNA follows: TGTGCCAGTAGTATAGATTCCGAACAGGGTAACCCAGATACGCAGTATTTT. Its translation is CASSIDSEQGNPDTQYF.